The 29 T cell receptor beta chains reported below all come from one sample, sequenced in a study of blood T cells in healthy people across ages (dated by TCRdb to about 2015). Library preparation used 5' RACE. Sequencing relied on an Illumina HiSeq 2500. A second roughly 7 to 11 cycle PCR used a sample-barcoded 5' primer and a J-beta primer mix. TCRdb applied fastp at Q25 and MiXCR to the public reads, then kept only in-frame beta chains. Rows are combined by CDR3 protein, so each entry shows the most common genes and DNA. The sample table contains approximately 800,000 distinct CDR3 sequences; only one count was recorded for about 42% of them. The ten largest clones take up roughly 18% of the sample. The sequencing input was blood. The receptors stem from an elderly man in good health.

CDR3 in amino acids: CASSASFGIVKNIQYF. The CDR3 DNA reads TGTGCCAGCAGCGCCTCCTTTGGAATTGTCAAAAACATTCAGTACTTC. The chain uses TRBV7-2 and TRBJ2-4; D gene unclear. The CDR3 loop spans 16 amino acids. Trimming shortened V by 5 bases and J by 3 bases, and 17 bases separated the two germline ends. Germline V gives CDR1 SGHTA, CDR2 FQGNSA.

This clonotype was detected only a few times. The gene calls are TRBV5-1 and TRBJ2-7, with 7 nucleotides matching TRBD2. Trimming took 0 bases from V and 0 from J; bases not matched to a gene: 6. CDR3 length: 16 amino acids. CDR1 and CDR2 (germline): SGHRS, YFSETQ. The CDR3 reads CASSLGPSGFSYEQYF. The CDR3 DNA sequence: TGCGCCAGCAGCTTGGGGCCTAGCGGCTTCTCCTACGAGCAGTACTTC.

This clonotype was detected a few times. The chain combines TRBV29-1 with TRBJ1-2; 9 bases are shared with TRBD1. This CDR3 spans 13 amino acids. V gave up 4 bases and J gave up 4 bases; unmatched junction bases: 4. Germline V gene data show CDR1 as SQVTM and CDR2 as ANQGSEA. The CDR3: CSVVQGASYGYTF. The CDR3, as DNA: TGCAGCGTTGTACAGGGGGCCTCCTATGGCTACACCTTC.

The chain employs TRBV5-1 and TRBJ2-7, with D maybe TRBD1 (5 bases). V shed 0 bases and J shed 3 bases, with 7 bases lying between them. This CDR3 is 13 amino acids long. Looked up from germline, CDR1 is SGHRS and CDR2 is YFSETQ. The CDR3 sequence is CASSLAGIYEQYF. The CDR3, as DNA: TGCGCCAGCAGCTTGGCAGGGATCTACGAGCAGTACTTC. The full variable domain, in which reference TRBV5-1 and TRBJ2-7 provide the parts outside the CDR3, is KAGVTQTPRYLIKTRGQQVTLSCSPISGHRSVSWYQQTPGQGLQFLFEYFSETQRNKGNFPGRFSGRQFSNSRSEMNVSTLELGDSALYLCASSLAGIYEQYFGPGTRLTVT.

This chain uses TRBV21-1 with TRBJ2-7; the table calls TRBD1, which could not be checked here. TRBV21-1 represents a pseudogene. The CDR3 extends over 16 amino acids. The DNA for the CDR3 is TGTGCCAGCAGCAATAGGGTGAGGGGGGTCCAGTACGAGCAGTACTTC. Its translation is CASSNRVRGVQYEQYF.

V usage is TRBV7-2 and J usage is TRBJ2-5, with D unresolved. Germline assignment: CDR1 SGHTA and CDR2 FQGNSA. The CDR3 contains 15 residues. Trimming pared 8 bases from V and 5 bases from J, leaving 21 bases between. The CDR3 coding sequence is TGTGCCAGCGGCCCTACGGCCCAAAGTGGGGAGACCCAGTACTTC. Translation: CASGPTAQSGETQYF.

The CDR3 protein is CASNPGFSTDTQYF. The CDR3, as DNA: TGTGCCAGCAACCCGGGCTTTAGCACAGATACGCAGTATTTT. The chain has TRBV7-6 and TRBJ2-3; D remains unclear. CDR3 size: 14 residues. Germline CDR1 reads SGHVS; CDR2 reads FNYEAQ. V was trimmed by 7 bases and J by 0 bases, leaving 11 bases between them.

This clonotype has a count of ten or more. The chain links TRBV27 to TRBJ2-7; 7 bases fit TRBD2. Germline V gene data show CDR1 as MNHEY and CDR2 as SMNVEV (reference sequence). This CDR3 comprises 15 residues. Trimming at V came to 5 bases and at J to 3 bases, leaving 10 bases not matched to a gene. The CDR3 DNA follows: TGTGCCAGCAGTCCCCTGGAGGCGGGAGTCTACGAGCAGTACTTC. Translation gives CASSPLEAGVYEQYF.

This clonotype showed up just a few times. This chain uses TRBV7-2 with TRBJ2-7; 11 nucleotides agree with TRBD2. CDR3 length: 16 residues. Germline values: CDR1 SGHTA, CDR2 FQGNSA. The V gene end was trimmed by 5 bases and the J gene end by 3 bases; junction bases not matched to a gene: 9. This chain's CDR3 is CASSPTLAGGLYEQYF. CDR3 sequence (DNA): TGTGCCAGCAGCCCCACCCTAGCGGGAGGTCTCTACGAGCAGTACTTC.

This clonotype was seen more than once but under ten times. The chain uses TRBV29-1 and TRBJ2-2; TRBD2 matches at 11 bases. The ends lost 5 bases at V and 2 bases at J; junction bases unmatched: 7. The CDR3 covers 16 residues. Germline V gene data show CDR1 as SQVTM and CDR2 as ANQGSEA. The chain's CDR3 is CSVSPTSGVNTGELFF. CDR3 bases: TGCAGCGTTTCGCCGACTAGCGGGGTTAACACCGGGGAGCTGTTTTTT.

The genes are TRBV5-1 and TRBJ2-7; 8 positions agree with TRBD2. Losses at the gene ends were 4 bases for V and 1 base for J; bases not matched to a gene: 13. Germline assignment: CDR1 SGHRS and CDR2 YFSETQ. There are 17 residues in the CDR3. The CDR3 region has the DNA TGCGCCAGCAGCCCCGGGGGGGAACGGGGTCCGTCCTACGAGCAGTACTTC. Protein: CASSPGGERGPSYEQYF.

V is TRBV6-6 and J is TRBJ2-2; no clear D gene. Looked up from germline, CDR1 is MNHNY and CDR2 is SVGAGI (reference sequence). CDR3 size: 14 residues. V shed 3 bases and J shed 6 bases, with 11 bases lying between them. CDR3 region: CASSYLSKAGELFF. The DNA of the CDR3 is TGTGCCAGCAGTTATCTAAGTAAGGCCGGGGAGCTGTTTTTT.

With regard to this clonotype: With a much larger clone just one base away, this may be a read error. J is TRBJ2-3 and V is TRBV7-3; D unresolved. CDR1 and CDR2 (germline): SGHTA, FQGTGA. CDR3 length: 15 amino acids. CDR3 region: CANSLTAERTDTQYF. DNA of the CDR3: TGTGCCAACAGCTTAACTGCGGAAAGAACAGATACGCAGTATTTT. Combining the CDR3 with reference TRBV7-3 and TRBJ2-3 gives the whole variable domain GAGVSQTPSNKVTEKGKYVELRCDPISGHTALYWYRQSLGQGPEFLIYFQGTGAADDSGLPNDRFFAVRPEGSVSTLKIQRTERGDSAVYLCANSLTAERTDTQYFGPGTRLTVL.

In its sample, this clonotype was seen a few times. This chain connects TRBV21-1 to TRBJ2-7; the D segment call TRBD1 is taken from the table without a DNA check. TRBV21-1 represents a pseudogene. The CDR3 is 20 amino acids. The CDR3 here is CASSRKVRDRGKRVFYEQYF. The CDR3 DNA reads as TGTGCCAGCAGTCGCAAGGTCCGAGACAGGGGCAAGCGGGTCTTCTACGAGCAGTACTTC.

The genes are TRBV6-2 or TRBV6-3 and TRBJ2-5, with D maybe TRBD2 (6 bases). The DNA end favors TRBJ2-4, so the J call may be wrong. This CDR3 contains 15 residues. The germline V gene encodes CDR1 MNHEY and CDR2 SVGEGT. CDR3 DNA sequence: TGTGCCAGCAGCTCCCCCAGGACTATCAAAAACATTCAGTACTTC. This encodes CASSSPRTIKNIQYF.

This chain uses TRBV28 with TRBJ2-7, with 8 bases aligning to TRBD1. The CDR3 extends over 14 amino acids. Germline V CDR1 and CDR2: MDHEN, SYDVKM. After removal of 6 bases from V and 2 bases from J, the junction contained 6 bases not matched to a gene. CDR3: CASRSTGVTYEQYF. The CDR3 nucleotides read TGTGCCAGCAGGTCGACAGGGGTAACCTACGAGCAGTACTTC.

This clonotype was counted a few times. V gene TRBV7-2 combines with J gene TRBJ1-1, with a possible D match to TRBD1 (5 bases). Trimming shortened V by 5 bases and J by 0 bases, and 16 bases separated the two germline ends. The CDR3 covers 16 residues. CDR1 SGHTA and CDR2 FQGNSA come from the germline V gene. CDR3 coding DNA: TGTGCCAGCAGCCGCCCGGTAGGGGCCATGAACACTGAAGCTTTCTTT. It specifies CASSRPVGAMNTEAFF.

This clonotype was detected only a few times. In nucleotides, the CDR3 is TGTGCCAGCAGCTCGAATGATTTTAGACTAGCGGGACCTACCTACGAGCAGTACTTC. Protein: CASSSNDFRLAGPTYEQYF. The J gene is TRBJ2-7, the V gene TRBV7-9, with 11 bases that match TRBD2. CDR3 length equals 19 residues. CDR1 is SEHNR, CDR2 FQNEAQ, per germline (reference sequence). J lost 2 bases, V lost 4 bases, and 16 bases had no gene match. The complete variable domain, with remaining parts taken from reference TRBV7-9 and TRBJ2-7, reads DTGVSQNPRHKITKRGQNVTFRCDPISEHNRLYWYRQTLGQGPEFLTYFQNEAQLEKSRLLSDRFSAERPKGSFSTLEIQRTEQGDSAMYLCASSSNDFRLAGPTYEQYFGPGTRLTVT.

The V gene is TRBV24-1, the J gene TRBJ2-1; TRBD1 aligns across 7 bases. The CDR3 runs to 17 residues. The junction had 8 bases not matched to a gene; V was cut back by 4 bases and J by 0 bases. Germline CDR1 KGHDR, CDR2 SFDVKD. The CDR3 protein is CATSERTGSSSYNEQFF. The CDR3 nucleotides are TGTGCCACCAGTGAGCGGACAGGCTCGAGCTCCTACAATGAGCAGTTCTTC.

The chain couples TRBV29-1 to TRBJ2-7, with 8 bases aligning to TRBD2. Per germline, CDR1 SQVTM and CDR2 ANQGSEA. V was clipped by 6 bases and J by 3 bases; unmatched bases: 7. The CDR3 loop spans 13 amino acids. CDR3 amino acids: CSVGGGDGYEQYF. The CDR3 DNA reads as TGCAGCGTCGGGGGGGGAGATGGCTACGAGCAGTACTTC.

This clonotype was observed a handful of times. The V call is TRBV6-2 or TRBV6-3, the J call TRBJ2-7, with 8 bases lining up with TRBD1. V dropped 2 bases and J dropped 5; count of bases not matched to a gene: 11. The germline V gene encodes CDR1 MNHEY and CDR2 SVGEGT. The CDR3 is 16 residues long. The CDR3 bases are TGTGCCAGCAGTTACCTGACCGGACAGGGTAGCGACGAGCAGTACTTC. Translating gives CASSYLTGQGSDEQYF.

In this sample, this clonotype turned up a few times. One end of the junction does not line up with germline, which may come from a read error. The chain recombines TRBV7-7 with TRBJ2-5; D might be TRBD2 (6 bases). The CDR3 contains 14 residues. Looked up from germline, CDR1 is SSHAT and CDR2 is FNYEAQ (reference sequence). The CDR3 spells CASSLAGGTETQYF. CDR3 DNA sequence: TGTGCTAGCAGCTTAGCTGGAGGGACCGAGACCCAGTACTTC.

This sequence joins TRBV24-1 and TRBJ2-1, with D possibly TRBD1 on 6 matching bases. This CDR3 spans 15 amino acids. Germline V lookup: CDR1 KGHDR, CDR2 SFDVKD. Trimming removed 4 bases from V and 7 bases from J, with 16 bases in between. CDR3 DNA sequence: TGTGCCACCAGTGACATTGGACAGCTTAGAAATGAGCAGTTCTTC. Protein sequence: CATSDIGQLRNEQFF.

This chain joins TRBV29-1 and TRBJ2-5; TRBD1 aligns across 8 bases. The CDR3 extends over 15 amino acids. J gave up 4 bases and V 4 bases, and 11 bases lay outside the gene matches. Germline values: CDR1 SQVTM, CDR2 ANQGSEA. The CDR3 loop reads CSVGTGKVVRETQYF. The CDR3 DNA follows: TGCAGCGTTGGGACAGGGAAGGTAGTTCGAGAGACCCAGTACTTC.

The V and J genes are TRBV29-1 and TRBJ2-5; tentatively, D is TRBD1 or TRBD2 (5 bases each). The last part of the DNA fits TRBJ2-7 better; the J call may be wrong. This CDR3 contains 11 residues. CDR1 SQVTM and CDR2 ANQGSEA come from the germline V gene. The CDR3: CSVEAGGEQYF. DNA of the CDR3: TGCAGCGTTGAAGCTGGGGGCGAGCAGTACTTC.

This clonotype has only a few counts. The genes are TRBV5-1 and TRBJ2-3, with TRBD2 identical over 10 bases. The CDR3 runs 16 residues. Trimming removed 0 bases from V and 6 bases from J; junction bases left unmatched: 7. Germline V gene lookup returns CDR1 SGHRS and CDR2 YFSETQ. CDR3 protein: CASSLDLAGDGDTQYF. The CDR3 DNA is TGCGCCAGCAGCTTGGACCTAGCGGGAGATGGGGATACGCAGTATTTT.

V usage is TRBV6-5 and J usage is TRBJ2-7, with D possibly called TRBD1 or TRBD2 (6 bases each). This CDR3 region has 14 residues. The V end lost 2 bases, the J end lost 2 bases, and 10 bases lay between the germline ends. Per the germline V gene, CDR1 is MNHEY and CDR2 is SVGAGI. In nucleotides, the CDR3 is TGTGCCAGCAGTTACAGTAGGGGGGCCTACGAGCAGTACTTC. Residues: CASSYSRGAYEQYF.

The table lists this clonotype with a few counts. A read error may be the cause here, since a much bigger clone is one base away. This chain joins TRBV12-3 or TRBV12-4 and TRBJ2-1, with D possibly being TRBD2 (6 bases). The J call is in doubt because the DNA end fits TRBJ2-7 better. The CDR3 has 15 amino acids. In DNA, the CDR3 is TGTGCCAGCAGTTTAGACGGGAGCTCCTACAATGAGCAGTACTTC. This codes for CASSLDGSSYNEQYF.

This clonotype was counted a few times. The chain links TRBV20-1 to TRBJ2-7; TRBD2 is a possible D gene (6 bases). V was trimmed by 6 bases and J by 3 bases, leaving 21 bases between them. The CDR3 length is 15 residues. In germline, CDR1 is DFQATT, CDR2 SNEGSKA (reference sequence). CDR3 region: CSAEPLSGGFYEQYF. CDR3 in DNA: TGCAGTGCCGAACCCCTTAGCGGAGGATTCTACGAGCAGTACTTC.